Shown below are 30 T cell receptor beta chains from a single sample sequenced in a study of vaccination and CD4 T cells after COVID-19. Their specific antigens are unknown. The Oncomine TCR Beta short-read assay generated sequence data from the DNA of cultured CD4+ T cells. Using its own MiXCR run on the PCR reads, TCRdb lists one record per CDR3 protein. The profile shows around 15,000 distinct CDR3 sequences, about 42% of them singletons. Sample treatment: approximately nine-day PBMC culture with coronavirus spike peptide pools or control peptides (ViraFEST assay). The starting material was CD4+ T cells from blood, cultured in vitro, obtained before SARS-CoV-2 vaccination. These receptors originate from a human donor who received a COVID-19 vaccine.

V is TRBV7-9 and J is TRBJ2-1, with 9 bases identical to TRBD2. The trim removed 4 bases at V and 7 bases at J, leaving 5 bases unmatched. The V gene's germline CDR1 is SEHNR and CDR2 FQNEAQ (reference sequence). CDR3 length equals 14 residues. Here the CDR3 reads CASSSGLARNEQFF. CDR3 sequence (DNA): TGTGCCAGCAGCTCAGGACTAGCGCGGAATGAGCAGTTCTTC.

This clonotype is a singleton in its sample. CDR3 sequence reads: CASSPINRGEGSPLHF. CDR3 nucleotide sequence: TGTGCCAGCAGCCCCATAAACAGGGGAGAAGGGTCACCCCTCCACTTT. The chain carries TRBV5-5 and TRBJ1-6; 7 bases are shared with TRBD1. V gave up 4 bases and J gave up 10 bases; unmatched junction bases: 14. This CDR3 spans 16 amino acids. Germline V lookup: CDR1 SGHKS, CDR2 YYEKEE (reference sequence).

This chain uses TRBV7-2 with TRBJ1-1; D ambiguous. V was shortened by 3 bases and J by 1 base, with 6 bases between the two germline ends. The CDR3 has 13 amino acids. Germline loops: CDR1 SGHTA, CDR2 FQGNSA. The CDR3 loop reads CASSFTKNTEAFF. CDR3 sequence (DNA): TGTGCCAGCAGCTTTACAAAGAACACTGAAGCTTTCTTT.

The chain has TRBV6-5 and TRBJ2-1; TRBD2 aligns across 11 bases. The CDR3 has 16 amino acids. V lost 2 bases and J lost 4; bases outside the gene matches: 4. Germline V gene lookup returns CDR1 MNHEY and CDR2 SVGAGI. The CDR3 region has the DNA TGTGCCAGCAGTTACCTTACTAGCGGGGGTTACAATGAGCAGTTCTTC. Residues: CASSYLTSGGYNEQFF.

The table lists this clonotype with a count of one. The J gene is TRBJ2-2, the V gene TRBV5-1; a possible D gene is TRBD1 (5 bases). The CDR3 has 18 residues. CDR1 and CDR2 from the germline V gene are SGHRS and YFSETQ. Trimming cost V 0 bases and J 2 bases, with 17 bases left between them. This CDR3 is CASSLGGGRNSNTGELFF. CDR3 nucleotides: TGCGCCAGCAGCTTGGGGGGCGGACGGAACTCAAACACCGGGGAGCTGTTTTTT.

V is TRBV15 and J is TRBJ2-5; TRBD2 agrees at 8 bases. This CDR3 has 14 amino acids. The trim removed 1 base at V and 5 bases at J, leaving 3 bases unmatched. Germline V gene lookup returns CDR1 LNHNV and CDR2 YYDKDF (reference sequence). CDR3 sequence reads: CATSRATSEETQYF. In DNA form, the CDR3 reads TGTGCCACCAGCAGAGCGACTAGCGAGGAGACCCAGTACTTC.

This chain links TRBV2 with TRBJ2-7; either TRBD1 or TRBD2 may supply D (5 bases each). Per the germline V gene, CDR1 is SNHLY and CDR2 is FYNNEI. The CDR3 consists of 14 residues. V shed 7 bases and J shed 1 base, with 14 bases lying between them. The DNA of the CDR3 is TGTGCCAGCAAAACCGGGACCGCATCCTACGAGCAGTACTTC. Translated: CASKTGTASYEQYF.

The chain employs TRBV12-3 or TRBV12-4 and TRBJ2-3, with TRBD2 matching over 11 bases. The length of the CDR3 is 14 residues. V was pared by 6 bases and J by 5 bases, with 4 bases of the junction left unmatched. The CDR3 protein is CASRNSGGVDTQYF. The CDR3 DNA is TGTGCCAGCAGGAATAGCGGGGGGGTAGATACGCAGTATTTT.

This clonotype showed up just a few times. V and J are TRBV19 and TRBJ1-5; a weak D match, TRBD1 (5 bases). The CDR3 has 14 residues. The germline V and J ends were trimmed by 1 base and 5 bases, with 9 bases remaining between them. Germline values: CDR1 LNHDA, CDR2 SQIVND (reference sequence). The CDR3 loop is CASSIAAGHQPQHF. As DNA, the CDR3 is TGTGCCAGTAGTATAGCGGCAGGGCATCAGCCCCAGCATTTT.

The table lists this clonotype with a few counts. In nucleotides, the CDR3 is TGTGCCAGCAGTTATTCCGGGACAGGGCCTCAAGAGACCCAGTACTTC. It translates to CASSYSGTGPQETQYF. The rearrangement joins TRBV6-5 to TRBJ2-5; 9 bases are a match to TRBD1. The germline V gene has CDR1 MNHEY and CDR2 SVGAGI. J gave up 2 bases and V 3 bases, and 7 bases lay outside the gene matches. This CDR3 has 16 amino acids.

This rearrangement joins TRBV20-1 to TRBJ1-2; 7 bases are a match to TRBD1. Per the germline V gene, CDR1 is DFQATT and CDR2 is SNEGSKA (reference sequence). CDR3 length equals 14 residues. V trimming: 5 bases; J trimming: 2 bases; junction bases outside the gene matches: 8. For the CDR3, the DNA is TGCAGTGCTCGGTGGGCCAGGGGGAACTATGGCTACACCTTC. It encodes CSARWARGNYGYTF.

The table lists this clonotype with a count of one. The chain uses TRBV5-6 and TRBJ2-5, with a possible D match to TRBD2 (6 bases). V was trimmed by 2 bases and J by 4 bases, leaving 9 bases between them. Germline CDR1 is SGHDT and CDR2 is YYEEEE. This CDR3 contains 13 residues. This CDR3 reads CASSFGGLETQYF. The CDR3 nucleotides read TGTGCCAGCAGCTTTGGGGGACTAGAGACCCAGTACTTC.

The rearrangement uses TRBV20-1 and TRBJ2-3; unclear D gene. CDR1 is DFQATT, CDR2 SNEGSKA, per germline (reference sequence). The CDR3 is made up of 14 amino acids. V dropped 3 bases and J dropped 1 base, with 11 bases sitting between them. The CDR3 protein is CSASPGLRTDTQYF. The CDR3 coding sequence is TGCAGTGCTAGCCCCGGGCTCCGCACAGATACGCAGTATTTT.

The chain joins TRBV5-1 to TRBJ2-3, with 9 positions matching TRBD2. CDR3 length equals 17 residues. CDR1 and CDR2 from the germline V gene are SGHRS and YFSETQ. J gave up 0 bases and V 4 bases, and 9 bases lay outside the gene matches. CDR3 coding DNA: TGCGCCAGCAGCGCGGGTATGACTAGCGGAAGCACAGATACGCAGTATTTT. Translation gives CASSAGMTSGSTDTQYF.

The chain carries TRBV30 and TRBJ1-6; D unresolved. The CDR3 contains 14 residues. Trimming took off 4 bases at V and 5 bases at J, with 12 bases between the two ends. Per the germline V gene, CDR1 is GTSNPN and CDR2 is SVGIG (reference sequence). Here the CDR3 DNA reads TGTGCCTGGACGGAGCATTGGGATAATTCACCCCTCCACTTT. Translated, it gives CAWTEHWDNSPLHF.

This chain connects TRBV12-3 or TRBV12-4 to TRBJ2-3; TRBD1 or TRBD2 may be the D gene (6 bases each). The CDR3 length is 16 residues. The germline V and J ends were trimmed by 1 base and 7 bases, with 18 bases remaining between them. Here the CDR3 DNA reads TGTGCCAGCAGTTTAGGGGGGGCCTGGCTACCCAATACGCAGTATTTT. It translates to CASSLGGAWLPNTQYF.

This chain connects TRBV10-3 to TRBJ1-6, with D perhaps matching TRBD1 (6 bases). The V end was cut by 0 bases, the J end by 9 bases, with 15 bases between. CDR3 length: 16 residues. Germline V gene sequence: CDR1 ENHRY, CDR2 SYGVKD. CDR3 sequence: CAISESRARGGSPLHF. The CDR3 DNA is TGTGCCATCAGTGAGTCTAGGGCCAGGGGAGGTTCACCCCTCCACTTT.

This clonotype was seen only a few times. This chain joins TRBV7-2 and TRBJ1-2; the match to TRBD1 covers 8 bases. After removal of 8 bases from V and 2 bases from J, the junction contained 10 bases not matched to a gene. The CDR3 contains 15 residues. Germline V gene lookup returns CDR1 SGHTA and CDR2 FQGNSA. CDR3 sequence (DNA): TGTGCCAGCCACAGGGCCGGGACAGGAAACTATGGCTACACCTTC. The encoded protein is CASHRAGTGNYGYTF.

The gene calls are TRBV6-1 and TRBJ1-1; 8 positions agree with TRBD1. V dropped 5 bases and J dropped 1; count of bases not matched to a gene: 6. Per germline, CDR1 MNHNS and CDR2 SASEGT. The CDR3 has 15 residues. This CDR3 reads CASSSSGQGNTEAFF. The DNA of the CDR3 is TGTGCCAGCAGTAGCTCAGGACAGGGGAACACTGAAGCTTTCTTT.

V usage is TRBV6-1 and J usage is TRBJ1-5; 10 positions agree with TRBD1. V trimming: 6 bases; J trimming: 7 bases; junction bases outside the gene matches: 15. Per the germline V gene, CDR1 is MNHNS and CDR2 is SASEGT. The CDR3 loop spans 17 amino acids. The DNA for the CDR3 is TGTGCCAGCAGCACCGGGACAGGGGTCGTCAGAGGACAGCCCCAGCATTTT. This encodes CASSTGTGVVRGQPQHF.

This clonotype was recorded a few times. The V gene is TRBV19, the J gene TRBJ1-2; no clear D gene. V lost 1 base, J lost 4 bases, and 7 bases lay in between. Per germline, CDR1 LNHDA and CDR2 SQIVND (reference sequence). This CDR3 is 13 amino acids long. The CDR3 DNA reads as TGTGCCAGTAGTATAGGAGGGTTCTATGGCTACACCTTC. Translating gives CASSIGGFYGYTF.

This rearrangement joins TRBV2 to TRBJ1-2; D gene uncertain. This CDR3 is 12 amino acids long. In germline, CDR1 is SNHLY, CDR2 FYNNEI. V lost 4 bases to trimming and J lost 7 bases, with 10 bases between them. CDR3 sequence: CASSAYSRGYTF. DNA of the CDR3: TGTGCCAGCAGTGCATACAGCCGTGGCTACACCTTC.

This clonotype has only a few counts. The chain combines TRBV24-1 with TRBJ1-5; a possible D gene is TRBD1 (6 bases). The CDR3 has 15 residues. Germline CDR1 and CDR2: KGHDR and SFDVKD. V lost 9 bases to trimming and J lost 6 bases, with 20 bases between them. This CDR3 is CATASGGGKSQPQHF. CDR3 DNA: TGTGCCACCGCGAGTGGAGGGGGTAAATCTCAGCCCCAGCATTTT.

The J gene is TRBJ2-5, the V gene TRBV20-1, with TRBD2 matching 11 bases. V lost 5 bases and J lost 4; bases outside the gene matches: 18. CDR3 length: 18 amino acids. The germline CDR1 and CDR2 sequences are DFQATT and SNEGSKA (reference sequence). CDR3 coding DNA: TGCAGTGCTTACTCCCTCGGTGATAGCGGGGGGGAGGGAGAGACCCAGTACTTC. Translation: CSAYSLGDSGGEGETQYF.

A few counts support this clonotype. The chain recombines TRBV5-4 with TRBJ2-7; 8 bases align to TRBD2. With V trimmed by 4 bases and J by 2 bases, 8 bases remained unmatched. The CDR3 is 15 residues long. Germline V lookup: CDR1 SGHNT, CDR2 YYREEE (reference sequence). The CDR3 here is CASSKVAGTAYEQYF. CDR3 bases: TGTGCCAGCAGCAAGGTAGCGGGGACCGCCTACGAGCAGTACTTC.

This clonotype was seen only a few times. The chain uses TRBV28 and TRBJ2-3; 7 nucleotides line up with TRBD2. There are 15 residues in the CDR3. The J segment lost 0 bases and the V segment lost 4 bases, leaving 4 bases of the junction unmatched. Germline CDR1 and CDR2: MDHEN and SYDVKM. The CDR3 coding sequence is TGTGCCAGCAGTTCCGACGGGGGGAGCACAGATACGCAGTATTTT. Its translation: CASSSDGGSTDTQYF.

The CDR3 DNA follows: TGTGCCAGCGGGAGGGACAGGGGTGGCAATCAGCCCCAGCATTTT. It encodes CASGRDRGGNQPQHF. V gene TRBV6-1 combines with J gene TRBJ1-5, with 10 nucleotides matching TRBD1. The V gene end was trimmed by 8 bases and the J gene end by 2 bases; junction bases not matched to a gene: 6. The CDR3 loop spans 15 amino acids. The germline gives CDR1 MNHNS, CDR2 SASEGT.

This chain connects TRBV30 to TRBJ1-4; D remains ambiguous. Germline values: CDR1 GTSNPN, CDR2 SVGIG (reference sequence). V was trimmed by 5 bases and J by 6 bases, leaving 16 bases between them. The CDR3 length is 14 residues. CDR3 coding DNA: TGTGCCTGGTCTATATCCCGGAGGGATGAAAAACTGTTTTTT. Its protein is CAWSISRRDEKLFF.

This clonotype was counted a few times. The rearrangement uses TRBV7-2 and TRBJ1-2; the match to TRBD1 covers 7 bases. Germline V CDR1 and CDR2: SGHTA, FQGNSA. The ends lost 0 bases at V and 8 bases at J; junction bases unmatched: 15. The CDR3 sequence is 17 residues long. The CDR3 coding sequence is TGTGCCAGCAGCTTAGCGCTAACCTGGGGTCAGGGGGACGGCTACACCTTC. Amino acids: CASSLALTWGQGDGYTF.

This chain uses TRBV21-1 with TRBJ2-2. TRBV21-1 is listed as a pseudogene. The CDR3 runs to 15 residues. Here the CDR3 DNA reads TGTGCCAGCAGCAGAAGGTGGGGATGGGCCGGGGAGCTGTTTTTT. Translated, it gives CASSRRWGWAGELFF.